The 20 T cell receptor beta chains below all came from one sample that was sequenced in a study of shared clonotypes between healthy human individuals. Sequencing used immunoSEQ multiplex PCR; TCRdb keeps in-frame clones, though not all of them. This table holds some 680,000 clones, around three quarters found once. Sequences were obtained from memory CD4+ T cells sorted from blood. Subset: CD45RA-negative fraction. Receptors were obtained from a woman aged 25 to 39 in good health.

This clone was seen a few times. The chain links TRBV5-1 to TRBJ1-1, with D possibly TRBD1 on 6 matching bases. The CDR3 covers 16 residues. V was pared by 0 bases and J by 0 bases, with 12 bases between. Germline V lookup: CDR1 SGHRS, CDR2 YFSETQ. CDR3 protein: CASSLVAGVMNTEAFF. CDR3 nucleotides: TGCGCCAGCAGCTTGGTTGCAGGGGTCATGAACACTGAAGCTTTCTTT.

This clone came up a few times. The chain is built from TRBV19 and TRBJ2-7, with TRBD1 matching 9 bases. The length of the CDR3 is 14 residues. The ends lost 5 bases at V and 3 bases at J; junction bases unmatched: 5. CDR1 is LNHDA and CDR2 is SQIVND in the germline V gene (reference sequence). This CDR3 is CASSLGQGVYEQYF. CDR3 DNA sequence: TGTGCCAGTAGTCTGGGACAGGGCGTCTACGAGCAGTACTTC.

The rearrangement uses TRBV5-1 and TRBJ2-1; 8 bases fit TRBD2. The junction had 6 bases not matched to a gene; V was cut back by 4 bases and J by 6 bases. Germline V CDR1 and CDR2: SGHRS, YFSETQ. The CDR3 is 14 residues long. The CDR3 loop reads CASSGAGDANEQFF. In DNA, the CDR3 is TGCGCCAGCAGCGGAGCGGGAGATGCCAATGAGCAGTTCTTC.

This clone has more than one count but fewer than ten. The V gene is TRBV7-9, the J gene TRBJ1-1; D may be TRBD1 (5 bases). Trimming cost V 0 bases and J 5 bases, with 10 bases left between them. The CDR3 length is 14 residues. CDR1 SEHNR and CDR2 FQNEAQ come from the germline V gene (reference sequence). The CDR3 coding sequence is TGTGCCAGCAGCTTAGCGCAGGGTTGGACTGAAGCTTTCTTT. Translated, it gives CASSLAQGWTEAFF.

This clone has more than one count but fewer than ten. Other DNA sequences in this sample translate to the same CDR3. The CDR3 DNA reads as TGCGCCAGCAGCTTGCTGGGTAATGAAAAACTGTTTTTT. This encodes CASSLLGNEKLFF. This chain connects TRBV5-1 to TRBJ1-4; D remains unclear. CDR3 length: 13 residues. Trimming removed 1 base at V and 4 bases at J, with 5 bases between. Germline loops: CDR1 SGHRS, CDR2 YFSETQ.

The rearrangement links TRBV27 to TRBJ1-5, with a weak D call TRBD1 (5 bases). The CDR3 has 15 residues. V gave up 2 bases and J gave up 0 bases, with 8 bases separating them. Looked up from germline, CDR1 is MNHEY and CDR2 is SMNVEV (reference sequence). CDR3 loop: CASSLGGASNQPQHF. CDR3 nucleotide sequence: TGTGCCAGCAGTTTAGGAGGGGCTAGCAATCAGCCCCAGCATTTT.

This rearrangement joins TRBV19 to TRBJ2-3, with TRBD2 identical over 7 bases. Per the germline V gene, CDR1 is LNHDA and CDR2 is SQIVND (reference sequence). The CDR3 is 16 amino acids. V lost 7 bases to trimming and J lost 2 bases; unmatched junction nucleotides: 12. CDR3 coding DNA: TGTGCCAGTAACCAGCGGGGAGTGTTAAACACAGATACGCAGTATTTT. Its translation: CASNQRGVLNTDTQYF.

The chain employs TRBV6-1 and TRBJ2-7, with 11 bases that match TRBD2. The germline V gene has CDR1 MNHNS and CDR2 SASEGT. CDR3 size: 15 residues. V lost 8 bases to trimming and J lost 3 bases; unmatched junction nucleotides: 9. The CDR3 here is CASRSTSGDGYEQYF. The DNA for the CDR3 is TGTGCCAGCCGGTCGACTAGCGGGGATGGCTACGAGCAGTACTTC.

The chain carries TRBV25-1 and TRBJ1-1, with D unresolved. Germline values: CDR1 MGHDK, CDR2 SYGVNS. This CDR3 is built from 14 residues. The V end was cut by 4 bases, the J end by 2 bases, with 11 bases between. CDR3 protein: CASSGYQTNTEAFF. The CDR3 bases are TGTGCCAGCAGTGGATATCAGACAAACACTGAAGCTTTCTTT.

This clone was picked up many times. The chain employs TRBV27 and TRBJ2-5; D not certain. The CDR3 contains 14 residues. V was cut by 7 bases and J by 3 bases, with 15 bases left in between. In germline, CDR1 is MNHEY, CDR2 SMNVEV (reference sequence). In nucleotides, the CDR3 is TGTGCCAGCACCACTTGGGGTGAGGAAGAGACCCAGTACTTC. This codes for CASTTWGEEETQYF.

A few counts support this clone. The chain joins TRBV25-1 to TRBJ1-4, with D hard to call. The CDR3 length is 14 residues. From germline, CDR1 is MGHDK and CDR2 SYGVNS. V lost 2 bases, J lost 3 bases, and 7 bases lay in between. As DNA, the CDR3 is TGTGCCAGCAGTGAAGGGCAGCCTAATGAAAAACTGTTTTTT. This codes for CASSEGQPNEKLFF.

The rearrangement uses TRBV19 and TRBJ2-4, with 7 nucleotides matching TRBD2. Germline trimming cut 5 bases from V and 0 bases from J; bases unmatched to any gene: 10. This CDR3 has 17 amino acids. Germline CDR1 is LNHDA and CDR2 is SQIVND (reference sequence). For the CDR3, the DNA is TGTGCCAGTAGTCCCCTGGGGGGGGTCGAAGCCAAAAACATTCAGTACTTC. Its protein product is CASSPLGGVEAKNIQYF.

As concerns this clone: The same CDR3 can be traced to other DNA sequences in this sample. This CDR3 reads CASSQTSGAYNEQFF. The CDR3 DNA reads TGCGCCAGCAGCCAGACTAGCGGGGCGTACAATGAGCAGTTCTTC. The chain carries TRBV5-1 and TRBJ2-1; 11 nucleotides line up with TRBD2. J was trimmed by 4 bases and V by 4 bases; bases with no gene match: 4. Germline V gene sequence: CDR1 SGHRS, CDR2 YFSETQ. The CDR3 has 15 amino acids.

This clone was seen just once. The J gene is TRBJ2-1, the V gene TRBV7-9, with TRBD2 identical over 7 bases. Germline CDR1 reads SEHNR; CDR2 reads FQNEAQ (reference sequence). V trimming: 4 bases; J trimming: 2 bases; junction bases outside the gene matches: 2. The length of the CDR3 is 14 residues. The CDR3 sequence is CASSSAGPYNEQFF. CDR3 sequence (DNA): TGTGCCAGCAGCTCAGCGGGACCCTACAATGAGCAGTTCTTC.

This clone was seen only a few times. Here the CDR3 DNA reads TGTGCCAGCAGCCCTGGTGGTAATTCACCCCTCCACTTT. This translates into CASSPGGNSPLHF. The chain links TRBV11-1 to TRBJ1-6; D gene ambiguous. Between the trimmed V and J ends, which lost 5 bases and 6 bases, there was a span of 8 bases. The germline V gene encodes CDR1 SGHAT and CDR2 FQDESV (reference sequence). The length of the CDR3 is 13 residues.

This chain joins TRBV10-3 and TRBJ1-2, with unresolved D. V lost 0 bases and J lost 8, with 13 bases in between. This CDR3 has 14 residues. The V gene's germline CDR1 is ENHRY and CDR2 SYGVKD. The CDR3 loop is CAISESTGGRGYTF. CDR3 DNA: TGTGCCATCAGTGAGTCAACGGGAGGTAGAGGCTACACCTTC.

The V and J genes are TRBV29-1 and TRBJ1-4; 10 nucleotides align to TRBD1. Losses at the gene ends were 6 bases for V and 13 bases for J; bases not matched to a gene: 11. The germline V gene encodes CDR1 SQVTM and CDR2 ANQGSEA. The CDR3 consists of 13 residues. CDR3 DNA sequence: TGCAGCGTGGAGTCGGACAGGGGGGAGCCACTGTTTTTT. Protein sequence: CSVESDRGEPLFF. The whole variable domain, remainder taken from reference TRBV29-1 and TRBJ1-4, is SAVISQKPSRDICQRGTSLTIQCQVDSQVTMMFWYRQQPGQSLTLIATANQGSEATYESGFVIDKFPISRPNLTFSTLTVSNMSPEDSSIYLCSVESDRGEPLFFGSGTQLSVL.

The genes are TRBV28 and TRBJ2-7; D unresolved. V was clipped by 5 bases and J by 2 bases, with 4 bases between them. CDR1 MDHEN and CDR2 SYDVKM come from the germline V gene. The CDR3 spans 11 residues. DNA of the CDR3: TGTGCCAGCAGTACACCCTACGAGCAGTACTTC. Amino acid sequence: CASSTPYEQYF.

V usage is TRBV29-1 and J usage is TRBJ2-3; 10 bases are a match to TRBD1. The CDR3 runs to 12 residues. Germline lookup yields CDR1 SQVTM and CDR2 ANQGSEA. After removal of 8 bases from V and 6 bases from J, the junction contained 5 bases not matched to a gene. The chain's CDR3 is CSTTGGGDTQYF. The CDR3 DNA reads as TGCAGCACGACAGGGGGCGGGGATACGCAGTATTTT.

This clone has more than one count but fewer than ten. V and J are TRBV19 and TRBJ1-5; D is undetermined. Trimming stripped 6 bases from V and 0 bases from J, with 9 bases between. Germline loops: CDR1 LNHDA, CDR2 SQIVND (reference sequence). The CDR3 totals 14 residues. The CDR3 spells CASSRSNSNQPQHF. The CDR3 DNA follows: TGTGCCAGTAGCAGGTCAAATAGCAATCAGCCCCAGCATTTT.